A selection of T cell receptor beta chains follows, all from one sample in a study of blood T cell repertoires in COVID-19. Sequenced by immunoSEQ multiplex PCR; TCRdb stores in-frame clones only, minus some. The sample shows about 220,000 clones, around 88% of them seen only once. The sequencing input was peripheral blood. These receptors originate from a woman aged 25 to 39 who had recovered from COVID-19. CDR3s include the opening cysteine and the closing phenylalanine or tryptophan. The D gene is left open where the match is weak. Where a row states a size, it is once, few, many or the class of an expanded clone; other rows omit it.

cdr3_nt: TGTGCCAGCAGCCCCCGGACAGGCTCTTCTAACTATGGCTACACCTTC
cdr3_aa: CASSPRTGSSNYGYTF
v_call: TRBV7-2
d_call: TRBD1
j_call: TRBJ1-2
clone_size: NA

cdr3_nt: TGTGCCAGCAGCTTCGGACTAGCGGAGCAGTTCTTC
cdr3_aa: CASSFGLAEQFF
v_call: TRBV11-2
d_call: TRBD2
j_call: TRBJ2-1
clone_size: NA

cdr3_nt: TGTGCCTGGAGGGCACAAAATACAGGGGAGACCCAGTACTTC
cdr3_aa: CAWRAQNTGETQYF
v_call: TRBV30
d_call: NA
j_call: TRBJ2-5
clone_size: NA

cdr3_nt: TGCGCCAGCAGCTTGGACGGGACAGGGTCGTTGGGCGGGGAGCTGTTTTTT
cdr3_aa: CASSLDGTGSLGGELFF
v_call: TRBV5-1
d_call: TRBD1
j_call: TRBJ2-2
clone_size: NA

cdr3_nt: TGTGCCAGCTCACCACCGGCGGGGGCCTACAATGAGCAGTTCTTC
cdr3_aa: CASSPPAGAYNEQFF
v_call: TRBV18
d_call: TRBD2
j_call: TRBJ2-1
clone_size: NA

cdr3_nt: TGCGCCAGCAGTGACACCGGGACAGGGGGCGAGCAGTTCTTC
cdr3_aa: CASSDTGTGGEQFF
v_call: TRBV10-1
d_call: TRBD1
j_call: TRBJ2-1
clone_size: NA

cdr3_nt: TGCGCCAGCAGCTTGGTGGGGGCCAGGGACGAGCAGTACTTC
cdr3_aa: CASSLVGARDEQYF
v_call: TRBV5-1
d_call: NA
j_call: TRBJ2-7
clone_size: few

cdr3_nt: TGTGCCAGCAGTGAAGCGGGGGCGGGCTACGAGCAGTACTTC
cdr3_aa: CASSEAGAGYEQYF
v_call: TRBV6-1
d_call: NA
j_call: TRBJ2-7
clone_size: NA

cdr3_nt: TGTGCCAGCAGTTTAAGCGGGGGGCTCGGAGAGACCCAGTACTTC
cdr3_aa: CASSLSGGLGETQYF
v_call: TRBV28
d_call: TRBD2
j_call: TRBJ2-5
clone_size: NA

cdr3_nt: TGTGCCAGTAGGGGGAGCGCAGGGCCTTATGGCTACACCTTC
cdr3_aa: CASRGSAGPYGYTF
v_call: TRBV2
d_call: NA
j_call: TRBJ1-2
clone_size: NA

cdr3_nt: TGTGCCAGCAGCTTGGGGGGTCTTGGGAGCACTGAAGCTTTCTTT
cdr3_aa: CASSLGGLGSTEAFF
v_call: TRBV7-6
d_call: NA
j_call: TRBJ1-1
clone_size: NA

cdr3_nt: TGTGCCAGCAGTTCGACAGACCTCGGCTATGGCTACACCTTC
cdr3_aa: CASSSTDLGYGYTF
v_call: TRBV6-4
d_call: NA
j_call: TRBJ1-2
clone_size: NA

cdr3_nt: TGTGCCACCAGTGGTACAGGGGCAAGCACAGATACGCAGTATTTT
cdr3_aa: CATSGTGASTDTQYF
v_call: TRBV24-1
d_call: TRBD1
j_call: TRBJ2-3
clone_size: NA

cdr3_nt: TGTGCCAGCAGTTCCGGGACAGGCGGCACCGGGGAGCTGTTTTTT
cdr3_aa: CASSSGTGGTGELFF
v_call: TRBV5-4
d_call: TRBD1
j_call: TRBJ2-2
clone_size: NA

cdr3_nt: TGTGCCAGCTCACCAGGGGGGGATTCACCCCTCCACTTT
cdr3_aa: CASSPGGDSPLHF
v_call: TRBV18
d_call: NA
j_call: TRBJ1-6
clone_size: NA

cdr3_nt: TGTGCCAGCAGCGTTGGGACACTGGGGGCCAATGAGCAGTTCTTC
cdr3_aa: CASSVGTLGANEQFF
v_call: TRBV9
d_call: NA
j_call: TRBJ2-1
clone_size: few

cdr3_nt: TGTGCCAGCAGCACGGACAGGAACTATGGCTACACCTTC
cdr3_aa: CASSTDRNYGYTF
v_call: TRBV5-6
d_call: TRBD1
j_call: TRBJ1-2
clone_size: NA

cdr3_nt: TGTGCCAGCAGCCTACGGCCCCTACAGGGTAGAGCGAACACCGGGGAGCTGTTTTTT
cdr3_aa: CASSLRPLQGRANTGELFF
v_call: TRBV11-3
d_call: NA
j_call: TRBJ2-2
clone_size: NA

cdr3_nt: TGTGCCAGCAGTGACTCCCCCTCCCCTTACGAGCAGTACTTC
cdr3_aa: CASSDSPSPYEQYF
v_call: TRBV6-4
d_call: NA
j_call: TRBJ2-7
clone_size: NA

cdr3_nt: TGTGCCAGCAGTTACCGCGGAGGGCGCTATGAAAAGCTGTTTTTT
cdr3_aa: CASSYRGGRYEKLFF
v_call: TRBV6-5
d_call: NA
j_call: TRBJ1-4
clone_size: NA

cdr3_nt: TGTGCCAGCAGTTTTTATCCGGGACAGGGAATGGATGGCTACACCTTC
cdr3_aa: CASSFYPGQGMDGYTF
v_call: TRBV27
d_call: TRBD1
j_call: TRBJ1-2
clone_size: once

cdr3_nt: TGCGCCAGCAGCCAAGATGGGGCGGGGGGCCAAGAGACCCAGTACTTC
cdr3_aa: CASSQDGAGGQETQYF
v_call: TRBV4-1
d_call: TRBD2
j_call: TRBJ2-5
clone_size: NA

cdr3_nt: TGCGCCAGCAGTGATTCAAACACCGGGGAGCTGTTTTTT
cdr3_aa: CASSDSNTGELFF
v_call: TRBV10-1
d_call: NA
j_call: TRBJ2-2
clone_size: NA

cdr3_nt: TGTGCCAGCAGCAAAGTTTGGGGGCTCGAGTCACCCCTCCACTTT
cdr3_aa: CASSKVWGLESPLHF
v_call: TRBV21-1
d_call: NA
j_call: TRBJ1-6
clone_size: few

cdr3_nt: TGTGCCAGCAGTTTGGGGGGGTCCTCCTACGAGCAGTACTTC
cdr3_aa: CASSLGGSSYEQYF
v_call: TRBV27
d_call: TRBD2
j_call: TRBJ2-7
clone_size: NA

cdr3_nt: TGTGCCAGCAACGGACAGGGGGTTGGTACCGGGGAGCTGTTTTTT
cdr3_aa: CASNGQGVGTGELFF
v_call: TRBV2
d_call: TRBD1
j_call: TRBJ2-2
clone_size: few